This TCR beta chain stems from a study of T cell repertoires in cytomegalovirus infection. At the level of the study: Evidence of both CMV infection and a matching HLA type came from public TCR beta signatures. Study-wide points: HLA-C-restricted CMV-specific TCR beta clonotypes were dominant in the ex vivo response. Cumulated frequencies of public TCR beta families served to identify carriers of CMV plus the relevant HLA.

TCRdb called the reads again in MiXCR, with one record for every CDR3 protein. The sample includes a few hundred thousand distinct CDR3 sequences, roughly 34% of them seen just once. The CDR3 covers 17 residues. V shed 5 bases and J 1 base; nucleotides not matched to a gene: 13. The germline V gene has CDR1 MDHEN and CDR2 SYDVKM. The sample holds one count of this clonotype. Its antigen is not known. The material sequenced was cultured PBMCs, taken from culture after CMV antigen stimulation. This chain uses TRBV28 with TRBJ2-5, with 7 bases identical to TRBD2. The source is a human donor in good health (CMV status not recorded). Some clones in this sample may be carry-over from other donors' samples. The CDR3 spells CASSTPTPAGLQETQYF. The CDR3 DNA reads TGTGCCAGCAGTACCCCGACCCCAGCGGGACTCCAAGAGACCCAGTACTTC.